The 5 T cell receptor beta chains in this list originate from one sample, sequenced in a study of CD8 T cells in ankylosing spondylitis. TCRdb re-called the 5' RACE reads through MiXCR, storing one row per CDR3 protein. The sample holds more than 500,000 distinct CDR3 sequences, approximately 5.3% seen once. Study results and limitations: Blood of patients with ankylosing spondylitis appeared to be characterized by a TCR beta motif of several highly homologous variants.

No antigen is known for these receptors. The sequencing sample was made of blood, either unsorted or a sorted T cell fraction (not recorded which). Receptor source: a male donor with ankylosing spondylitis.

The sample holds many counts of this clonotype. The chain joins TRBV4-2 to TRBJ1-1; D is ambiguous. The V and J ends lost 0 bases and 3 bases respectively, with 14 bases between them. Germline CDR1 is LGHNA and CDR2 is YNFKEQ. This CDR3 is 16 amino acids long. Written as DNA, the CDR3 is TGTGCCAGCAGCCAAGACTGGGATCACGCGGACACTGAAGCTTTCTTT. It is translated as CASSQDWDHADTEAFF.

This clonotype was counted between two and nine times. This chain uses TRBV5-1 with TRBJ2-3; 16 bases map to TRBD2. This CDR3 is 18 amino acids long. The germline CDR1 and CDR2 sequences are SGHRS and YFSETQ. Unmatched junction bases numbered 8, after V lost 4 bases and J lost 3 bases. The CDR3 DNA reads TGCGCCAGCAGCACAACCGGGACTAGCGGGGGGGCGACAGATACGCAGTATTTT. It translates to CASSTTGTSGGATDTQYF.

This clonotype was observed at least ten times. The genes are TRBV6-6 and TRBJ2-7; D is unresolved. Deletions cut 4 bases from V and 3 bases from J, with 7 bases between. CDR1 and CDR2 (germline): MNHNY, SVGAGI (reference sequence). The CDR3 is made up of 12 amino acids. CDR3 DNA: TGTGCCAGCAGTTTCACAGTCTACGAGCAGTACTTC. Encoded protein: CASSFTVYEQYF.

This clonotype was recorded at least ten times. The CDR3 region is CASSPSPLAGVGNEQFF. The CDR3 DNA sequence: TGTGCCAGCAGCCCATCCCCGCTAGCGGGGGTTGGCAATGAGCAGTTCTTC. The chain employs TRBV7-2 and TRBJ2-1, with 10 bases aligning to TRBD2. V shed 5 bases, J shed 6 bases, and the junction held 13 bases outside the gene matches. The CDR3 contains 17 residues. Germline CDR1 is SGHTA and CDR2 is FQGNSA.

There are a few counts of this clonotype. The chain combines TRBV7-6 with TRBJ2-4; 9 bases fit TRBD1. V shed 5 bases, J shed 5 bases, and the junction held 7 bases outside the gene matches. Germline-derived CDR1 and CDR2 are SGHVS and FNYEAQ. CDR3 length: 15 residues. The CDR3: CASSTPGQGQNIQYF. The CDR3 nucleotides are TGTGCCAGCAGCACGCCGGGACAGGGCCAAAACATTCAGTACTTC.